This T cell receptor (beta chain) was identified in a study of blood T cell repertoires in COVID-19. Study context: The study drew acute and convalescent COVID-19 samples from the United States, Italy and Spain. T cells, B-cell-depleted T cells, or PBMCs provided the cDNA or gDNA that served as material.

The junction had 13 bases not matched to a gene; V was cut back by 3 bases and J by 8 bases. The CDR3 has 16 residues. The germline CDR1 and CDR2 sequences are SGHNT and YYREEE (reference sequence). Under the authors' procedure: Cell counts per sample came from amplifying reference gene primers. This table comes from immunoSEQ multiplex PCR, and its TCRdb copy is limited to in-frame clones, with some not included. D and trimming were read from the DNA, whereas the V and J calls and clone size are those reported in that table. Among approximately 300,000 clones listed, around 92% were seen once. The clonotype comes from a man aged 18 to 30 who had recovered from COVID-19. J is TRBJ2-1 and V is TRBV5-4, with TRBD2 matching over 8 bases. The sample was peripheral blood. CDR3 coding DNA: TGTGCCAGCAGCTCGAAAACTCCGGGACTAGAAGATGAGCAGTTCTTC. Translating gives CASSSKTPGLEDEQFF.